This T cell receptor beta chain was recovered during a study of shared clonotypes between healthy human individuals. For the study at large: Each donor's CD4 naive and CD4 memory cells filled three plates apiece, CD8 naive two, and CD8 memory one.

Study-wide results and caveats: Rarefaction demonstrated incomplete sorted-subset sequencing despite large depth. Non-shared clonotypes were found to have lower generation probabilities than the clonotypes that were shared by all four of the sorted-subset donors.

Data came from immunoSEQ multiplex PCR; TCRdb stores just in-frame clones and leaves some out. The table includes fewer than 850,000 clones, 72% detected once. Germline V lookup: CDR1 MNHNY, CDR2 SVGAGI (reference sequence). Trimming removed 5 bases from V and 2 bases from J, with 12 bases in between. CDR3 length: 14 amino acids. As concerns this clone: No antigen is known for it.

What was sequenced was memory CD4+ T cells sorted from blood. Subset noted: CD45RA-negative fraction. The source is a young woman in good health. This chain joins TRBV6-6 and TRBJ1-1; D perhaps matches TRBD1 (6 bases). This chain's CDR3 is CASSRTDGNTEAFF. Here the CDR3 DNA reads TGTGCCAGCAGTCGGACAGACGGAAACACTGAAGCTTTCTTT.